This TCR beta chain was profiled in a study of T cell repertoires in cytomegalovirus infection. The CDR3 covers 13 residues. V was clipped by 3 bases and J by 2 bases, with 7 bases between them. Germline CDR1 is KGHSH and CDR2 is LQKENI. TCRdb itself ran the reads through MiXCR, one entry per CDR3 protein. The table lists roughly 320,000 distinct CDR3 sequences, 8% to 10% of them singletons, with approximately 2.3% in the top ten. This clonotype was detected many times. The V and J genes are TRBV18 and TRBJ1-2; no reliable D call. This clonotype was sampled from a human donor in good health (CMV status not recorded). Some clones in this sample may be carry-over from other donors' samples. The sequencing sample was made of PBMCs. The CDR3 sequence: CASSPQDNYGYTF. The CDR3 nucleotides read TGTGCCAGCTCACCCCAGGACAACTATGGCTACACCTTC.